Below, 28 T cell receptor beta chains from the same sample are listed, as sequenced in a study of T cells in tuberculosis. Time point defined: new active TB diagnosis, blood taken before or within 7 days of starting treatment. Sequenced by immunoSEQ multiplex PCR; TCRdb stores in-frame clones only, minus some. The sample lists approximately 31,000 clones, 86% occurring once. Here the sequenced sample was PBMCs, taken at tuberculosis diagnosis. These receptors all stem from an adult with tuberculosis.

The chain uses TRBV19 and TRBJ1-5, with D perhaps TRBD1 (5 bases). The V gene lost 4 bases and the J gene lost 5 bases, with 15 bases spanning the gap. This CDR3 region has 15 residues. Germline CDR1 reads LNHDA; CDR2 reads SQIVND (reference sequence). CDR3 nucleotide sequence: TGTGCCAGTAGTACCCCACGACAGAGTGATCAGCCCCAGCATTTT. Its protein product is CASSTPRQSDQPQHF.

In this sample, this clone turned up a few times. The rearrangement links TRBV30 to TRBJ2-1; D is perhaps TRBD1 (5 bases). The CDR3 runs to 16 residues. V was pared by 1 base and J by 2 bases, with 15 bases between. CDR1 and CDR2 from the germline V gene are GTSNPN and SVGIG (reference sequence). The CDR3 nucleotides read TGTGCCTGGAGTGCACCCCGACAGAGCCCCTACAATGAGCAGTTCTTC. Translation gives CAWSAPRQSPYNEQFF.

The CDR3 sequence is CASSLLPSGLNEQFF. DNA of the CDR3: TGTGCCAGCAGCTTACTACCCAGCGGCCTCAATGAGCAGTTCTTC. The J gene is TRBJ2-1, the V gene TRBV7-3, with D possibly TRBD2 on 5 matching bases. Germline V gene lookup returns CDR1 SGHTA and CDR2 FQGTGA. The V end lost 2 bases, the J end lost 6 bases, and 14 bases lay between the germline ends. The CDR3 sequence is 15 residues long.

This chain joins TRBV5-6 and TRBJ2-7; weak D call: TRBD2 (6 bases). There are 14 residues in the CDR3. From germline, CDR1 is SGHDT and CDR2 YYEEEE. The V end lost 3 bases, the J end lost 3 bases, and 13 bases lay between the germline ends. This CDR3 is CASSSGLSGYEQYF. Here the CDR3 DNA reads TGTGCCAGCAGCTCGGGACTGTCTGGCTACGAGCAGTACTTC. Based on the CDR3 plus reference TRBV5-6 and TRBJ2-7, the full variable domain is DAGVTQSPTHLIKTRGQQVTLRCSPKSGHDTVSWYQQALGQGPQFIFQYYEEEERQRGNFPDRFSGHQFPNYSSELNVNALLLGDSALYLCASSSGLSGYEQYFGPGTRLTVT.

The chain recombines TRBV9 with TRBJ2-3; the D gene is possibly TRBD1 (6 bases). The CDR3 has 16 residues. Between the trimmed V and J ends, which lost 2 bases and 0 bases, there was a span of 13 bases. The germline CDR1 and CDR2 sequences are SGDLS and YYNGEE. This CDR3 reads CASSVFGGASTDTQYF. The CDR3 region has the DNA TGTGCCAGCAGCGTTTTTGGGGGCGCCAGCACAGATACGCAGTATTTT.

In regard to this clone: Other DNA sequences in this sample translate to the same CDR3. The chain couples TRBV9 to TRBJ1-5; D is uncertain. The V end lost 4 bases, the J end lost 6 bases, and 26 bases lay between the germline ends. The CDR3 runs to 18 residues. Germline V gene sequence: CDR1 SGDLS, CDR2 YYNGEE. CDR3 amino acids: CASSPPPMPGNQGQPQHF. The CDR3 DNA is TGTGCCAGCAGCCCCCCACCGATGCCGGGGAATCAAGGTCAGCCCCAGCATTTT.

This chain uses TRBV28 with TRBJ2-7; D is perhaps TRBD1 (6 bases). The germline V gene encodes CDR1 MDHEN and CDR2 SYDVKM. V dropped 5 bases and J dropped 2 bases, with 19 bases sitting between them. CDR3 length equals 16 residues. In DNA form, the CDR3 reads TGTGCCAGCAGTACCCGGACAGCCTCTACCCCCTACGAGCAGTACTTC. It yields the protein CASSTRTASTPYEQYF.

This chain uses TRBV11-2 with TRBJ2-5, with D tentatively TRBD2 (5 bases). CDR1 and CDR2 (germline): SGHAT, FQNNGV. The ends were cut back, 2 bases at V and 4 bases at J, with 11 bases in the middle. The CDR3 extends over 14 amino acids. DNA for the CDR3: TGTGCCAGCAGCTTACCTGGTGCGGGAGAGACCCAGTACTTC. Its protein product is CASSLPGAGETQYF.

This chain joins TRBV28 and TRBJ1-2; 8 bases are a match to TRBD1. The V and J ends lost 0 bases and 6 bases, in that order; junction bases with no gene match: 3. Germline CDR1 MDHEN, CDR2 SYDVKM. This CDR3 comprises 14 residues. CDR3 in amino acids: CASSLWQGADGYTF. The DNA for the CDR3 is TGTGCCAGCAGTTTATGGCAGGGGGCGGATGGCTACACCTTC.

V gene TRBV6-6 combines with J gene TRBJ1-2, with D unclear. The V end lost 8 bases, the J end lost 4 bases, and 20 bases lay between the germline ends. Germline CDR1 is MNHNY and CDR2 is SVGAGI (reference sequence). This CDR3 has 15 amino acids. CDR3 bases: TGTGCCAGCGACTACTCGAAAAGGACCCCCTATGGCTACACCTTC. Its protein product is CASDYSKRTPYGYTF.

The genes are TRBV18 and TRBJ1-2; possible D gene TRBD1, 5 bases. Trimming took 3 bases from V and 7 from J, leaving 18 bases between them. Germline V gene sequence: CDR1 KGHSH, CDR2 LQKENI. The CDR3 has 15 residues. The CDR3 nucleotides are TGTGCCAGCTCACCCTCGGCCAGTGCCGGGGGTGGCTACACCTTC. It specifies CASSPSASAGGGYTF.

This sequence joins TRBV9 and TRBJ1-2, with TRBD1 matching over 8 bases. J gave up 1 base and V 3 bases, and 11 bases lay outside the gene matches. The CDR3 covers 17 residues. Germline assignment: CDR1 SGDLS and CDR2 YYNGEE. CDR3 sequence reads: CASSGQTGDTVNYGYTF. In DNA, the CDR3 is TGTGCCAGCAGCGGACAGACAGGGGACACGGTTAACTATGGCTACACCTTC.

The chain joins TRBV6-5 to TRBJ1-5; possibly TRBD1 for D (6 bases). This CDR3 has 14 amino acids. V shed 6 bases and J shed 7 bases, with 16 bases lying between them. In germline, CDR1 is MNHEY, CDR2 SVGAGI. The chain's CDR3 is CASSYNRVGQPQHF. The CDR3 DNA is TGTGCCAGCAGCTACAACAGGGTTGGGCAGCCCCAGCATTTT.

The chain has TRBV28 and TRBJ1-5; D is undetermined. Trimming left V 4 bases short and J 4 bases short, with 11 bases between. This CDR3 comprises 14 residues. The V gene's germline CDR1 is MDHEN and CDR2 SYDVKM. For the CDR3, the DNA is TGTGCCAGCAGTTCCCCGGGAGGGAATCAGCCCCAGCATTTT. This translates into CASSSPGGNQPQHF.

The genes are TRBV6-5 and TRBJ2-4; D is perhaps TRBD2 (5 bases). The CDR3 spans 15 residues. V lost 4 bases and J 0 bases, leaving 10 bases between the germline ends. Germline CDR1 is MNHEY and CDR2 is SVGAGI. In DNA form, the CDR3 reads TGTGCCAGCAGTTTAGAGGGTCTAGCCAAAAACATTCAGTACTTC. Amino acid sequence: CASSLEGLAKNIQYF.

This clone was detected only once. V usage is TRBV2 and J usage is TRBJ1-1; a possible D gene is TRBD1 (6 bases). CDR1 and CDR2 (germline): SNHLY, FYNNEI. The CDR3 runs 13 residues. Trimming left V 6 bases short and J 3 bases short, with 11 bases between. The CDR3 DNA reads TGTGCCAGCAGGGCGGACAGACACACTGAAGCTTTCTTT. It translates to CASRADRHTEAFF.

The V and J genes are TRBV7-2 and TRBJ2-1; D uncertain. The CDR3 consists of 11 residues. With 1 base removed from V and 9 bases from J, the gap between germline ends came to 4 bases. Germline CDR1 and CDR2: SGHTA and FQGNSA. DNA for the CDR3: TGTGCCAGCAGCTTAGGGAGTGAGCAGTTCTTC. Translating gives CASSLGSEQFF.

V is TRBV28 and J is TRBJ1-1; TRBD1 matches 9 bases. Germline CDR1 and CDR2: MDHEN and SYDVKM. The J segment lost 0 bases and the V segment lost 8 bases, leaving 10 bases of the junction unmatched. There are 16 residues in the CDR3. In DNA form, the CDR3 reads TGTGCCAGCGGTTACACAGGGGGCCGCATGAACACTGAAGCTTTCTTT. It translates to CASGYTGGRMNTEAFF.

This clone showed up just once. The chain combines TRBV11-2 with TRBJ2-7; no definite D call. Germline-derived CDR1 and CDR2 are SGHAT and FQNNGV. Between the trimmed V and J ends, which lost 8 bases and 4 bases, there was a span of 9 bases. The CDR3 has 11 amino acids. The CDR3, as DNA: TGTGCCAGCGGAGCTCAATACGAGCAGTACTTC. Protein: CASGAQYEQYF.

The chain uses TRBV19 and TRBJ1-2; 9 bases line up with TRBD1. The CDR3 runs 14 residues. V trimming: 4 bases; J trimming: 3 bases; junction bases outside the gene matches: 3. In germline, CDR1 is LNHDA, CDR2 SQIVND (reference sequence). Here the CDR3 DNA reads TGTGCCAGTAGTACGGGACAGGGCTACTATGGCTACACCTTC. It translates to CASSTGQGYYGYTF.

This clone showed up just once. The chain is built from TRBV30 and TRBJ2-5; TRBD2 matches 8 bases. The CDR3 is 15 amino acids. Looked up from germline, CDR1 is GTSNPN and CDR2 is SVGIG (reference sequence). V shed 5 bases and J 3 bases; nucleotides not matched to a gene: 11. The CDR3 DNA is TGTGCCTGGGCGGGCTTTAGCGGGGCAAAAGAGACCCAGTACTTC. Protein product: CAWAGFSGAKETQYF.

This clone showed up just a few times. This chain connects TRBV6-1 to TRBJ1-2; 7 nucleotides agree with TRBD1. V dropped 6 bases and J dropped 4; count of bases not matched to a gene: 8. Germline CDR1 MNHNS, CDR2 SASEGT. CDR3 length equals 14 residues. The CDR3 loop reads CASRMDRILYGYTF. In DNA, the CDR3 is TGTGCCAGCAGAATGGACAGGATCCTCTATGGCTACACCTTC.

The V gene is TRBV9, the J gene TRBJ2-5; the match to TRBD2 covers 11 bases. Germline values: CDR1 SGDLS, CDR2 YYNGEE. With V trimmed by 4 bases and J by 3 bases, 8 bases remained unmatched. The CDR3 is made up of 16 amino acids. In nucleotides, the CDR3 is TGTGCCAGCAGCCATGGACTAGCGGGTGATAAAGAGACCCAGTACTTC. Residues: CASSHGLAGDKETQYF.

V gene TRBV10-3 combines with J gene TRBJ2-1; TRBD2 is a possible D gene (5 bases). V shed 3 bases and J shed 3 bases, with 12 bases lying between them. The CDR3 loop spans 15 amino acids. Germline V lookup: CDR1 ENHRY, CDR2 SYGVKD. The CDR3 spells CAISDPGLNYNEQFF. CDR3 in DNA: TGTGCCATCAGTGATCCTGGACTCAACTACAATGAGCAGTTCTTC.

This chain links TRBV28 with TRBJ2-7; 8 bases align to TRBD1. Trimming took 4 bases from V and 3 from J; bases not matched to a gene: 26. The CDR3 covers 21 residues. Germline V gene lookup returns CDR1 MDHEN and CDR2 SYDVKM. CDR3 amino acids: CASSSGGTGGNSGSRSYEQYF. Here the CDR3 DNA reads TGTGCCAGCAGTTCTGGAGGGACAGGCGGGAATTCTGGCTCGCGGAGCTACGAGCAGTACTTC.

In its sample, this clone was seen once. V and J are TRBV5-1 and TRBJ1-5; D unclear. V was pared by 0 bases and J by 1 base, with 5 bases between. This CDR3 is built from 14 residues. CDR1 is SGHRS and CDR2 is YFSETQ in the germline V gene. CDR3 residues: CASSLDMSNQPQHF. CDR3 bases: TGCGCCAGCAGCTTGGACATGAGCAATCAGCCCCAGCATTTT.

The chain combines TRBV7-9 with TRBJ2-4; D remains ambiguous. The CDR3 length is 13 residues. The V and J ends lost 6 bases and 7 bases respectively, with 13 bases between them. Germline assignment: CDR1 SEHNR and CDR2 FQNEAQ (reference sequence). This CDR3 reads CASSPNITNIQYF. The CDR3 region has the DNA TGTGCCAGCAGTCCCAACATCACCAACATTCAGTACTTC.

V and J are TRBV18 and TRBJ1-2; maybe TRBD1 (5 bases). This CDR3 comprises 14 residues. V gave up 1 base and J gave up 6 bases, with 12 bases separating them. Germline CDR1 KGHSH, CDR2 LQKENI. The CDR3 here is CASSPHGGVDGYTF. DNA of the CDR3: TGTGCCAGCTCACCACACGGGGGAGTAGATGGCTACACCTTC.